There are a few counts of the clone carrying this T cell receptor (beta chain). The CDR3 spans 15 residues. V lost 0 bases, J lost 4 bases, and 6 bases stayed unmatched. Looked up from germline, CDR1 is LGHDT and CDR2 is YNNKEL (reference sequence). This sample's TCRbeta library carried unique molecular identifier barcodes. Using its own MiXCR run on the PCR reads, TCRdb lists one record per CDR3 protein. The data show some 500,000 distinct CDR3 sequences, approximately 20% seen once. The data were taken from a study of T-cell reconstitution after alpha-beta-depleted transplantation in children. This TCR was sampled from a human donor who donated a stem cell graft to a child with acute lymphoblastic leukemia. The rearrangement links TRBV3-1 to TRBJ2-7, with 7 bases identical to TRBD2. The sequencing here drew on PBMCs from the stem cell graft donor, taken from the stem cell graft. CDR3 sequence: CASSQEASGIYEQYF. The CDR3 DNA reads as TGTGCCAGCAGCCAAGAGGCCAGCGGGATTTACGAGCAGTACTTC.